The 27 T cell receptor beta chains given below trace back to one sample, sequenced in a study of T cells in localized non-small cell lung cancer. Clones were sequenced by immunoSEQ multiplex PCR, and TCRdb holds only the in-frame ones, with some missing. The sample yields under 11,000 clones, roughly 27% seen once. Sequenced material: lung tumor tissue, taken before any cancer treatment. These receptors all come from a man aged 40 to 75 with stage I lung adenocarcinoma.

This clone was picked up a small number of times. This sequence joins TRBV11-3 and TRBJ2-7, with 10 bases aligning to TRBD2. The CDR3 is 16 residues long. Germline V gene data show CDR1 as SGHNT and CDR2 as YENEEA. With V trimmed by 2 bases and J by 0 bases, 4 bases remained unmatched. This CDR3 reads CASSLYIAGGSYEQYF. The CDR3 region has the DNA TGTGCCAGCAGCTTATATATAGCGGGGGGCTCCTACGAGCAGTACTTC. The full variable domain, with the rest looked up from reference TRBV11-3 and TRBJ2-7, is EAGVVQSPRYKIIEKKQPVAFWCNPISGHNTLYWYLQNLGQGPELLIRYENEEAVDDSQLPKDRFSAERLKGVDSTLKIQPAELGDSAVYLCASSLYIAGGSYEQYFGPGTRLTVT.

This chain connects TRBV29-1 to TRBJ2-4; 7 bases line up with TRBD2. The germline V gene has CDR1 SQVTM and CDR2 ANQGSEA. The CDR3 contains 12 residues. In DNA form, the CDR3 reads TGCAGAAGCGGGGAAGAAGAAAACATTCAGTACTTC. Translation: CRSGEEENIQYF.

The V gene is TRBV19, the J gene TRBJ2-3; D gene uncertain. This CDR3 spans 14 amino acids. The V end was cut by 0 bases, the J end by 0 bases, with 4 bases between. Germline CDR1 and CDR2: LNHDA and SQIVND (reference sequence). CDR3 residues: CASSIELSTDTQYF. CDR3 nucleotides: TGTGCCAGTAGTATAGAACTGAGCACAGATACGCAGTATTTT.

The chain couples TRBV19 to TRBJ1-2; D gene ambiguous. The CDR3 covers 13 residues. V was trimmed by 1 base and J by 5 bases, leaving 8 bases between them. Germline V gene lookup returns CDR1 LNHDA and CDR2 SQIVND (reference sequence). In DNA form, the CDR3 reads TGTGCCAGTAGTATAGGTTGGGGTTATGGCTACACCTTC. Protein: CASSIGWGYGYTF.

The chain carries TRBV12-5 and TRBJ2-3, with a weak D call TRBD1 (6 bases). The CDR3 contains 13 residues. The germline V gene encodes CDR1 LGHNT and CDR2 FRNRAP. V was shortened by 4 bases and J by 7 bases, with 12 bases between the two germline ends. CDR3 amino acids: CASGSGVVNTQYF. The CDR3 nucleotides are TGTGCTAGTGGTTCAGGGGTCGTGAATACGCAGTATTTT.

V usage is TRBV19 and J usage is TRBJ1-1; the D is unclear. V lost 1 base and J lost 1, with 4 bases in between. Germline assignment: CDR1 LNHDA and CDR2 SQIVND (reference sequence). This CDR3 comprises 13 residues. In nucleotides, the CDR3 is TGTGCCAGTAGTATAGCGACGAACACTGAAGCTTTCTTT. This gives the protein CASSIATNTEAFF. Combining the CDR3 with reference TRBV19 and TRBJ1-1 gives the whole variable domain DGGITQSPKYLFRKEGQNVTLSCEQNLNHDAMYWYRQDPGQGLRLIYYSQIVNDFQKGDIAEGYSVSREKKESFPLTVTSAQKNPTAFYLCASSIATNTEAFFGQGTRLTVV.

In this sample, this clone turned up a few times. The genes are TRBV11-3 and TRBJ2-5, with a possible D match to TRBD2 (6 bases). The ends were cut back, 4 bases at V and 5 bases at J, with 14 bases in the middle. Germline lookup yields CDR1 SGHNT and CDR2 YENEEA. This CDR3 spans 14 amino acids. The CDR3 is CASSYQGGAETQYF. CDR3 nucleotides: TGTGCCAGCAGCTACCAGGGAGGTGCGGAGACCCAGTACTTC.

V is TRBV10-2 and J is TRBJ1-2; D not resolved. V lost 8 bases and J lost 4, with 11 bases in between. Looked up from germline, CDR1 is WSHSY and CDR2 is SAAADI. The CDR3 is made up of 12 amino acids. The CDR3, as DNA: TGCGCCAGCCGGGATTTCAGCTATGGCTACACCTTC. Residues: CASRDFSYGYTF.

The chain uses TRBV11-3 and TRBJ1-2, with D maybe TRBD1 (5 bases). This CDR3 has 15 residues. Trimming cost V 3 bases and J 4 bases, with 15 bases left between them. CDR1 and CDR2 (germline): SGHNT, YENEEA. As DNA, the CDR3 is TGTGCCAGCAGCTTGGGGGGAGGCGCGTTCTATGGCTACACCTTC. Protein sequence: CASSLGGGAFYGYTF.

V usage is TRBV25-1 and J usage is TRBJ2-3; no clear D gene. Trimming cost V 3 bases and J 1 base, with 8 bases left between them. The CDR3 has 14 amino acids. Per germline, CDR1 MGHDK and CDR2 SYGVNS. CDR3 DNA: TGTGCCAGCAGTGACTGGGGTGGCACAGATACGCAGTATTTT. Translated: CASSDWGGTDTQYF.

On this clone itself: Compared with germline, one end of the junction differs, possibly owing to a read error. V and J are TRBV6-8 and TRBJ1-1, with a weak D call TRBD1 (5 bases). Germline assignment: CDR1 MNHGY and CDR2 SAAAGT. The CDR3 loop spans 13 amino acids. CDR3 sequence (DNA): TGTGCCAGCAGTGACTCAGGGACTTCTGAAGCTTTCTTT. Residues: CASSDSGTSEAFF.

This chain uses TRBV30 with TRBJ1-6; 9 nucleotides align to TRBD1. The CDR3 sequence is 13 residues long. Germline trimming cut 7 bases from V and 6 bases from J; bases unmatched to any gene: 4. The germline V gene encodes CDR1 GTSNPN and CDR2 SVGIG (reference sequence). The DNA of the CDR3 is TGTGCCTTGAAGGGACAGGGTAATTCACCCCTCCACTTT. Its translation is CALKGQGNSPLHF. The full variable domain, rest sourced from reference TRBV30 and TRBJ1-6, is SQTIHQWPATLVQPVGSPLSLECTVEGTSNPNLYWYRQAAGRGLQLLFYSVGIGQISSEVPQNLSASRPQDRQFILSSKKLLLSDSGFYLCALKGQGNSPLHFGNGTRLTVT.

This clone appeared a few times. J is TRBJ2-3 and V is TRBV11-3, with 10 bases matching TRBD1. This CDR3 comprises 14 residues. V dropped 5 bases and J dropped 4; count of bases not matched to a gene: 3. Germline values: CDR1 SGHNT, CDR2 YENEEA. CDR3 DNA sequence: TGTGCCAGCAGCCAGACAGGGGGCGCAGATACGCAGTATTTT. Protein product: CASSQTGGADTQYF.

This clone was observed a few times. V usage is TRBV6-8 and J usage is TRBJ2-2, with D tentatively TRBD2 (6 bases). This CDR3 is built from 13 residues. Germline-derived CDR1 and CDR2 are MNHGY and SAAAGT. The germline V and J ends were trimmed by 5 bases and 6 bases, with 10 bases remaining between them. This CDR3 is CASSAGGAGELFF. The CDR3 DNA follows: TGTGCCAGCAGTGCAGGAGGGGCCGGGGAGCTGTTTTTT.

This clone showed up just a few times. The chain joins TRBV10-2 to TRBJ2-2, with 7 bases lining up with TRBD1. The V gene end was trimmed by 2 bases and the J gene end by 4 bases; junction bases not matched to a gene: 1. Per germline, CDR1 WSHSY and CDR2 SAAADI. The CDR3 is 14 residues long. The CDR3 spells CASSENRGTGELFF. CDR3 bases: TGCGCCAGCAGTGAGAACAGGGGCACCGGGGAGCTGTTTTTT.

This clone was recorded a few times. V usage is TRBV10-2 and J usage is TRBJ1-4, with 7 positions matching TRBD1. This CDR3 has 14 amino acids. The V segment lost 6 bases and the J segment 3 bases; nucleotides outside the gene matches: 4. CDR1 and CDR2 from the germline V gene are WSHSY and SAAADI. CDR3 DNA: TGCGCCAGCAGCGACAGGGCTTCTAATGAAAAACTGTTTTTT. Protein: CASSDRASNEKLFF.

This clone has a count of ten or more. This rearrangement joins TRBV6-8 to TRBJ2-5; D might be TRBD1 (6 bases). This CDR3 has 13 amino acids. Germline V gives CDR1 MNHGY, CDR2 SAAAGT. Between the trimmed V and J ends, which lost 6 bases and 2 bases, there was a span of 10 bases. CDR3 nucleotides: TGTGCCAGCAGAGCACAGGGTCAAGAGACCCAGTACTTC. It specifies CASRAQGQETQYF.

The chain has TRBV6-8 and TRBJ2-5, with D perhaps matching TRBD1 or TRBD2 (5 bases each). Germline values: CDR1 MNHGY, CDR2 SAAAGT. The CDR3 is made up of 14 amino acids. The germline V and J ends were trimmed by 7 bases and 1 base, with 13 bases remaining between them. In DNA form, the CDR3 reads TGTGCCAGCAACCGGGACCGCGCCCAAGAGACCCAGTACTTC. This sequence encodes CASNRDRAQETQYF.

This sequence joins TRBV19 and TRBJ1-3; D perhaps matches TRBD1 (6 bases). V lost 4 bases and J 4 bases, leaving 14 bases between the germline ends. CDR3 length equals 15 residues. Germline values: CDR1 LNHDA, CDR2 SQIVND (reference sequence). CDR3 DNA: TGTGCCAGTAGTAGAGCCGGGACAACGGGAAACACCATATATTTT. Translation: CASSRAGTTGNTIYF.

The chain employs TRBV10-1 and TRBJ2-7, with D unclear. Germline V gene sequence: CDR1 WNHNN, CDR2 SYGVQD (reference sequence). The CDR3 is made up of 12 amino acids. Between the trimmed V and J ends, which lost 11 bases and 4 bases, there was a span of 15 bases. The CDR3 sequence: CAYPPRGYEQYF. The CDR3 DNA follows: TGCGCCTACCCCCCACGTGGGTACGAGCAGTACTTC.

This clone has ten or more counts. The CDR3 DNA is TGCGCCAGCAGCCCTGTAAGGGGGGCAGCTAACTATGGCTACACCTTC. It translates to CASSPVRGAANYGYTF. V and J are TRBV4-1 and TRBJ1-2, with TRBD1 as a possible D gene (6 bases). The CDR3 consists of 16 residues. V lost 4 bases and J 0 bases, leaving 15 bases between the germline ends. The germline gives CDR1 MGHRA, CDR2 YSYEKL.

V and J are TRBV19 and TRBJ1-6; the match to TRBD1 covers 7 bases. V was pared by 5 bases and J by 5 bases, with 6 bases of the junction left unmatched. CDR3 length: 15 residues. The germline V gene encodes CDR1 LNHDA and CDR2 SQIVND (reference sequence). This chain's CDR3 is CASSPRTGNNSPLHF. The CDR3 nucleotides read TGTGCCAGTAGTCCCCGGACAGGAAATAATTCACCCCTCCACTTT.

The chain joins TRBV12-5 to TRBJ1-2; TRBD1 might be the D (5 bases). Per germline, CDR1 LGHNT and CDR2 FRNRAP. This CDR3 is 13 amino acids long. V shed 6 bases and J shed 8 bases, with 16 bases lying between them. CDR3 in amino acids: CASGSGRRPGYTF. CDR3 DNA: TGTGCTAGTGGATCGGGACGGAGACCGGGCTACACCTTC.

This rearrangement joins TRBV9 to TRBJ1-2; 8 bases are a match to TRBD1. The V segment lost 5 bases and the J segment 4 bases; nucleotides outside the gene matches: 7. CDR1 SGDLS and CDR2 YYNGEE come from the germline V gene. The CDR3 extends over 14 amino acids. CDR3 loop: CASSLQGVGYGYTF. In DNA form, the CDR3 reads TGTGCCAGCAGTCTACAGGGGGTTGGCTATGGCTACACCTTC.

This clone came up a few times. The gene calls are TRBV6-8 and TRBJ1-1, with D maybe TRBD1 (6 bases). The CDR3 covers 14 residues. Germline V gene data show CDR1 as MNHGY and CDR2 as SAAAGT. V was pared by 7 bases and J by 1 base, with 13 bases between. The CDR3 DNA reads TGTGCCAGCACTAGGGGGAGGGGGAACACTGAAGCTTTCTTT. This gives the protein CASTRGRGNTEAFF.

Only a few counts were recorded for this clone. CDR3 residues: CASRSGQGWSYEQYF. The DNA for the CDR3 is TGTGCCAGCAGATCTGGACAGGGGTGGTCCTACGAGCAGTACTTC. This chain links TRBV6-8 with TRBJ2-7; TRBD1 matches at 9 bases. V shed 6 bases, J shed 1 base, and the junction held 7 bases outside the gene matches. Germline assignment: CDR1 MNHGY and CDR2 SAAAGT. CDR3 length: 15 residues.

V and J are TRBV19 and TRBJ2-4, with 7 positions matching TRBD1. V was clipped by 0 bases and J by 7 bases; unmatched bases: 3. This CDR3 is 14 amino acids long. The germline gives CDR1 LNHDA, CDR2 SQIVND (reference sequence). The CDR3 sequence: CASSIEQGVNIQYF. CDR3 DNA: TGTGCCAGTAGTATAGAGCAGGGGGTGAACATTCAGTACTTC.